This TCR beta chain was captured by sequencing in a study of metastatic and nonmetastatic thyroid tumors. Study information: Both malignant and benign thyroid patients supplied peripheral blood and tumor or nodule tissue samples, across which the repertoires of these patients were then compared. Study-wide results and caveats: The reported finding was significantly higher TCR beta diversity in malignant thyroid tumors relative to benign nodules, in blood and tumor.

Authors' methods: Clinicopathological groups supplied CDR3 differences that were used to build a distant-metastasis classifier for papillary thyroid cancer. From the PCR reads, TCRdb re-called clones with MiXCR. The V and J calls were determined by TCRdb, not by the authors. The data contain 55,000 to 75,000 clones, roughly a sixth of them seen just once; the ten biggest clones take up about 13%. Patients underwent thyroid surgery, and none had received any treatment before it. This CDR3 is built from 14 residues. The V end lost 2 bases, the J end lost 2 bases, and 7 bases lay between the germline ends. Germline loops: CDR1 SGHDN, CDR2 FVKESK. About this clone itself: The antigen is unknown.

This receptor was taken from a female donor with papillary thyroid cancer or a benign thyroid nodule (not recorded which). Some clones in this sample may be carry-over from other donors' samples. The specimen sequenced was blood. The chain employs TRBV14 and TRBJ1-3; D is possibly TRBD1 (6 bases). CDR3 nucleotides: TGTGCCAGCAGCCAATGGACAGCTGGAAACACCATATATTTT. This sequence encodes CASSQWTAGNTIYF. The entire variable domain, with the rest obtained from reference TRBV14 and TRBJ1-3, is as follows: EAGVTQFPSHSVIEKGQTVTLRCDPISGHDNLYWYRRVMGKEIKFLLHFVKESKQDESGMPNNRFLAERTGGTYSTLKVQPAELEDSGVYFCASSQWTAGNTIYFGEGSWLTVV.